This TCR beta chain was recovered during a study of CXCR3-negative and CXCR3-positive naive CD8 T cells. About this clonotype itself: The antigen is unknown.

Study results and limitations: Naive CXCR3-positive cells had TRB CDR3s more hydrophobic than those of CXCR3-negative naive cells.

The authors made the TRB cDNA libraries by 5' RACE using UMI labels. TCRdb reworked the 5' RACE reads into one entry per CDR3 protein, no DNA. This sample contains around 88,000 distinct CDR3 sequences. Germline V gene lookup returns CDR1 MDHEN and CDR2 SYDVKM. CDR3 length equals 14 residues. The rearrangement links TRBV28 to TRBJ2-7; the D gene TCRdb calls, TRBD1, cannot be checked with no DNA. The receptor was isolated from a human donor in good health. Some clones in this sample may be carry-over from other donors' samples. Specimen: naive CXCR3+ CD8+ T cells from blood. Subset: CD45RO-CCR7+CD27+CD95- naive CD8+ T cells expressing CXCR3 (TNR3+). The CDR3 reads CASSFLGGQYEQYF.